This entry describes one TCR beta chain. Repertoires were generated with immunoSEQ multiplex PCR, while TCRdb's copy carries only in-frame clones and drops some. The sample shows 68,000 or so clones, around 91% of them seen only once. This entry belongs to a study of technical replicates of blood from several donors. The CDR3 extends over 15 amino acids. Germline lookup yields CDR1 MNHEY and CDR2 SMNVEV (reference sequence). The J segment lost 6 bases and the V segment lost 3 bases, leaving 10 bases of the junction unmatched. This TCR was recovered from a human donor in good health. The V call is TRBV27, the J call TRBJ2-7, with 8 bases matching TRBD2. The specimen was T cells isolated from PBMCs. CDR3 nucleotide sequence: TGTGCCAGCAGTTTTATTAGAGCGGGAGAGAGCGAGCAGTACTTC. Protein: CASSFIRAGESEQYF.